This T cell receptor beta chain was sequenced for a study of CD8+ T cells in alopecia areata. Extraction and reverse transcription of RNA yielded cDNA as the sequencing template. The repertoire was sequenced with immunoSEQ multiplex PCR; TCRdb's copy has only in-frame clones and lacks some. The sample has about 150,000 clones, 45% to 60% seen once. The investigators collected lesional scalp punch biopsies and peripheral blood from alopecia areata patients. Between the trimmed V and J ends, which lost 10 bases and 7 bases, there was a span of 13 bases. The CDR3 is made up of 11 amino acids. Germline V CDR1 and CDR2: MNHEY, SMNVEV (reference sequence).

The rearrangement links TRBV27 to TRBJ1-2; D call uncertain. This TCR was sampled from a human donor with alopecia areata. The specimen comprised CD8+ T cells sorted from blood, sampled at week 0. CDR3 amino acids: CATILNGGYTF. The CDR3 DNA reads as TGTGCCACCATCCTGAATGGTGGCTACACCTTC.